The 6 T cell receptor beta chains in this list originate from one sample, sequenced in a study of neurological immune-mediated disorders. A single record per CDR3 protein comes from TCRdb applying MiXCR to the 5' RACE reads. The repertoire holds around 94,000 distinct CDR3 sequences, with 3.5% to 4% as singletons. The sequenced sample was PBMCs. The receptors originated from a woman between 18 and 29 years old with multiple sclerosis.

This clonotype occurred a few times. Just one base apart from a much larger clone, this may be a read error. The gene calls are TRBV20-1 and TRBJ1-5; weak D call: TRBD1 (6 bases). This CDR3 has 16 amino acids. From germline, CDR1 is DFQATT and CDR2 SNEGSKA (reference sequence). Trimming removed 6 bases at V and 4 bases at J, with 22 bases between. In DNA, the CDR3 is TGCAGTGCCGTAGGGGGAGGGCTTATAAAGAATCAGCCCCAGCATTTT. Protein product: CSAVGGGLIKNQPQHF.

Ten or more counts support this clonotype. The chain employs TRBV4-1 and TRBJ1-2; a weak D match, TRBD1 (6 bases). CDR1 and CDR2 (germline): MGHRA, YSYEKL. The V gene lost 6 bases and the J gene lost 0 bases, with 17 bases spanning the gap. The CDR3 runs 16 residues. The CDR3 here is CASSPSPQGTNYGYTF. The CDR3 DNA sequence: TGCGCCAGCAGTCCAAGCCCCCAGGGGACTAACTATGGCTACACCTTC.

The genes are TRBV20-1 and TRBJ1-2, with D unclear. The CDR3 totals 13 residues. Germline lookup yields CDR1 DFQATT and CDR2 SNEGSKA (reference sequence). Trimming shortened V by 0 bases and J by 6 bases, and 11 bases separated the two germline ends. Written as DNA, the CDR3 is TGCAGTGCTAGAGACAGGAGGGAAAATGGCTACACCTTC. It yields the protein CSARDRRENGYTF.

To note about this clonotype: A much larger clone is a single base away; this may be a read error. The chain carries TRBV3-1 and TRBJ2-5; no firm D call. CDR3 length: 15 residues. Germline-derived CDR1 and CDR2 are LGHDT and YNNKEL (reference sequence). V was trimmed by 1 base and J by 5 bases, leaving 14 bases between them. CDR3 region: CASSQGDTTWETQYF. CDR3 DNA: TGTGCCAGCAGCCAAGGTGACACGACCTGGGAGACCCAGTACTTC.

This clonotype was recorded many times. V is TRBV5-1 and J is TRBJ2-7; 9 nucleotides agree with TRBD1. Per the germline V gene, CDR1 is SGHRS and CDR2 is YFSETQ. There are 16 residues in the CDR3. Trimming removed 0 bases from V and 4 bases from J; junction bases left unmatched: 8. The CDR3 DNA reads as TGCGCCAGCAGCTTGGGGGACGGGACAGGGATTTACGAGCAGTACTTC. This sequence encodes CASSLGDGTGIYEQYF. Together with reference TRBV5-1 and TRBJ2-7, the CDR3 gives the full variable domain: KAGVTQTPRYLIKTRGQQVTLSCSPISGHRSVSWYQQTPGQGLQFLFEYFSETQRNKGNFPGRFSGRQFSNSRSEMNVSTLELGDSALYLCASSLGDGTGIYEQYFGPGTRLTVT.

This clonotype was counted ten times or more. The chain couples TRBV28 to TRBJ1-5; a weak D match, TRBD1 (5 bases). The CDR3 runs 16 residues. The germline V gene has CDR1 MDHEN and CDR2 SYDVKM. Trimming removed 6 bases at V and 2 bases at J, with 17 bases between. CDR3 amino acids: CASSQKQAQGNQPQHF. CDR3 nucleotides: TGTGCCAGCAGCCAAAAACAGGCCCAGGGCAATCAGCCCCAGCATTTT.